This T cell receptor beta chain was recorded in a study of blood T cell repertoires in COVID-19. Sequenced by immunoSEQ multiplex PCR; TCRdb stores in-frame clones only, minus some. Seen here are fewer than 100,000 clones, about 85% observed once, and the top ten hold 4% to 5%. The CDR3 has 15 residues. The V gene is TRBV12-2, the J gene TRBJ2-3; the D segment call TRBD2 is taken from the table without a DNA check. TRBV12-2 is classified as a pseudogene. The specimen was peripheral blood. The sequence was collected from a man between 70 and 80 years old with acute or convalescent COVID-19. This CDR3 reads CASRLVRSYTDTQYF. For the CDR3, the DNA is TGTGCAAGTCGCTTAGTTCGTAGTTACACAGATACGCAGTATTTT.